One and the same sample provided the 24 T cell receptor beta chains below, sequenced in a study of technical replicates of blood from several donors. TCRdb's table, derived via immunoSEQ multiplex PCR, lists solely in-frame clones and lacks some. Of about 73,000 clones in the sample, 85% to 95% were seen once. Sequencing used PBMCs. These TCRs come from a human donor in good health. Some clones in this sample may be carry-over from other donors' samples.

Concerning this clone: The same CDR3 arises from other DNA sequences in this sample as well. The V call is TRBV6-5, the J call TRBJ1-2; TRBD1 matches 7 bases. In germline, CDR1 is MNHEY, CDR2 SVGAGI. This CDR3 has 12 residues. Trimming took 7 bases from V and 2 from J; bases not matched to a gene: 1. Here the CDR3 reads CASKGANYGYTF. The CDR3, as DNA: TGTGCCAGCAAGGGGGCAAACTATGGCTACACCTTC.

The genes are TRBV7-2 and TRBJ2-2; 10 nucleotides agree with TRBD1. Per germline, CDR1 SGHTA and CDR2 FQGNSA. This CDR3 has 15 residues. V gave up 5 bases and J gave up 4 bases; unmatched junction bases: 4. The CDR3: CASSRGQGGTGELFF. The CDR3, as DNA: TGTGCCAGCAGCCGAGGACAGGGGGGCACCGGGGAGCTGTTTTTT.

This chain connects TRBV18 to TRBJ1-2, with D maybe TRBD1 (5 bases). The CDR3 has 17 residues. V was shortened by 3 bases and J by 4 bases, with 21 bases between the two germline ends. CDR1 KGHSH and CDR2 LQKENI come from the germline V gene. This chain's CDR3 is CASSPKAGNLLGYGYTF. The CDR3 DNA sequence: TGTGCCAGCTCACCGAAGGCAGGGAATTTACTCGGCTATGGCTACACCTTC.

The chain couples TRBV5-1 to TRBJ2-6; D gene uncertain. Looked up from germline, CDR1 is SGHRS and CDR2 is YFSETQ. There are 14 residues in the CDR3. V lost 0 bases to trimming and J lost 4 bases, with 5 bases between them. DNA for the CDR3: TGCGCCAGCAGCTTGGGGCTCGGGGCCAACGTCCTGACTTTC. It codes for CASSLGLGANVLTF. Full variable domain (missing parts from reference TRBV5-1 and TRBJ2-6): KAGVTQTPRYLIKTRGQQVTLSCSPISGHRSVSWYQQTPGQGLQFLFEYFSETQRNKGNFPGRFSGRQFSNSRSEMNVSTLELGDSALYLCASSLGLGANVLTFGAGSRLTVL.

In its sample, this clone was seen once. The chain links TRBV5-4 to TRBJ1-1; D is possibly TRBD1 (5 bases). CDR3 length: 15 amino acids. The V and J ends lost 4 bases and 2 bases respectively, with 15 bases between them. CDR1 and CDR2 (germline): SGHNT, YYREEE (reference sequence). The CDR3 region has the DNA TGTGCCAGCAGCCCTGATCCGGGGGGAAACACTGAAGCTTTCTTT. Its translation: CASSPDPGGNTEAFF.

This clone was seen once. The rearrangement uses TRBV10-3 and TRBJ2-3; 7 nucleotides match TRBD2. The germline V gene encodes CDR1 ENHRY and CDR2 SYGVKD. There are 13 residues in the CDR3. With V trimmed by 6 bases and J by 5 bases, 5 bases remained unmatched. CDR3 DNA sequence: TGTGCCATCAGGACCTGGGGGGGAGATACGCAGTATTTT. It specifies CAIRTWGGDTQYF.

This clone was recorded a few times. V usage is TRBV4-1 and J usage is TRBJ1-1; 9 bases are shared with TRBD1. The trim removed 3 bases at V and 5 bases at J, leaving 7 bases unmatched. Germline CDR1 is MGHRA and CDR2 is YSYEKL. The length of the CDR3 is 15 residues. CDR3 loop: CASSQGQGFKTEAFF. In nucleotides, the CDR3 is TGCGCCAGCAGCCAGGGACAGGGATTCAAAACTGAAGCTTTCTTT.

The genes are TRBV4-3 and TRBJ2-7; 10 bases align to TRBD2. The germline V gene has CDR1 LGHNA and CDR2 YSLEER. The CDR3 is 15 residues long. V trimming: 3 bases; J trimming: 2 bases; junction bases outside the gene matches: 4. CDR3 in amino acids: CASSQGTSAPYEQYF. CDR3 sequence (DNA): TGCGCCAGCAGCCAGGGGACTAGCGCACCCTACGAGCAGTACTTC.

The chain carries TRBV14 and TRBJ2-5; 12 nucleotides line up with TRBD2. With V trimmed by 0 bases and J by 2 bases, 4 bases remained unmatched. This CDR3 contains 17 residues. The V gene's germline CDR1 is SGHDN and CDR2 FVKESK. The CDR3 spells CASSQDGLAGPQETQYF. The CDR3 DNA reads TGTGCCAGCAGCCAAGATGGACTAGCGGGACCGCAAGAGACCCAGTACTTC. The variable domain in full, completed from reference TRBV14 and TRBJ2-5, reads EAGVTQFPSHSVIEKGQTVTLRCDPISGHDNLYWYRRVMGKEIKFLLHFVKESKQDESGMPNNRFLAERTGGTYSTLKVQPAELEDSGVYFCASSQDGLAGPQETQYFGPGTRLLVL.

This chain uses TRBV5-6 with TRBJ2-1; 8 bases fit TRBD1. Trimming at V came to 5 bases and at J to 8 bases, leaving 6 bases not matched to a gene. The CDR3 loop spans 13 amino acids. The germline CDR1 and CDR2 sequences are SGHDT and YYEEEE. CDR3 sequence (DNA): TGTGCCAGCAGGTCGGACAGGGTTCATGAGCAGTTCTTC. Its protein product is CASRSDRVHEQFF.

The chain is built from TRBV5-1 and TRBJ2-1; 11 bases fit TRBD1. J gave up 7 bases and V 6 bases, and 6 bases lay outside the gene matches. The CDR3 has 14 amino acids. In germline, CDR1 is SGHRS, CDR2 YFSETQ. As DNA, the CDR3 is TGCGCCAGCAACCGGGACAGGGGGGAAAATGAGCAGTTCTTC. Encoded protein: CASNRDRGENEQFF.

V is TRBV27 and J is TRBJ2-5; a possible D gene is TRBD1 (6 bases). Germline V gives CDR1 MNHEY, CDR2 SMNVEV (reference sequence). The CDR3 contains 14 residues. V lost 5 bases to trimming and J lost 6 bases, with 16 bases between them. CDR3 nucleotides: TGTGCCAGCAGTGGCCAGGGGTTTGGTAAGACCCAGTACTTC. This translates into CASSGQGFGKTQYF.

The chain links TRBV4-3 to TRBJ2-2; D may be TRBD1 (5 bases). The CDR3 totals 14 residues. The V gene lost 5 bases and the J gene lost 1 base, with 8 bases spanning the gap. In germline, CDR1 is LGHNA, CDR2 YSLEER. The CDR3 DNA sequence: TGCGCCAGCAGCTCAGGACAGAACACCGGGGAGCTGTTTTTT. It is translated as CASSSGQNTGELFF.

V gene TRBV6-5 combines with J gene TRBJ2-7; TRBD1 might be the D (6 bases). CDR1 and CDR2 (germline): MNHEY, SVGAGI. The CDR3 has 14 residues. V was pared by 2 bases and J by 2 bases, with 10 bases between. This chain's CDR3 is CASSYRQATYEQYF. The CDR3 DNA reads as TGTGCCAGCAGTTACCGACAGGCTACCTACGAGCAGTACTTC.

The rearrangement joins TRBV5-1 to TRBJ1-2, with 9 bases lining up with TRBD1. The ends lost 6 bases at V and 7 bases at J; junction bases unmatched: 13. The length of the CDR3 is 15 residues. Germline V CDR1 and CDR2: SGHRS, YFSETQ. DNA for the CDR3: TGCGCCAGCACCCCTCCGGGACAGGGACGAGGTGGCTACACCTTC. This codes for CASTPPGQGRGGYTF.

V gene TRBV9 combines with J gene TRBJ2-5, with 9 bases fitting TRBD2. From germline, CDR1 is SGDLS and CDR2 YYNGEE. The V gene end was trimmed by 2 bases and the J gene end by 3 bases; junction bases not matched to a gene: 5. CDR3 length equals 15 residues. This CDR3 is CASSVGLAIKETQYF. The DNA of the CDR3 is TGTGCCAGCAGCGTCGGACTAGCGATAAAAGAGACCCAGTACTTC.

This clone was seen only once. This sequence joins TRBV7-2 and TRBJ2-5; D may be TRBD1 (6 bases). The V end was cut by 7 bases, the J end by 3 bases, with 18 bases between. The CDR3 runs to 15 residues. The V gene's germline CDR1 is SGHTA and CDR2 FQGNSA. As DNA, the CDR3 is TGTGCCAGCAACTCGTATGGTGGGGGCAAAGAGACCCAGTACTTC. Translating gives CASNSYGGGKETQYF.

The chain joins TRBV2 to TRBJ2-7; 11 nucleotides agree with TRBD1. CDR1 is SNHLY, CDR2 FYNNEI, per germline. Trimming took 1 base from V and 6 from J; bases not matched to a gene: 11. The CDR3 spans 17 residues. This CDR3 reads CASSEEAPGQGGAEQYF. In DNA, the CDR3 is TGTGCCAGCAGTGAAGAGGCGCCGGGACAGGGGGGGGCCGAGCAGTACTTC. Combining the CDR3 with reference TRBV2 and TRBJ2-7 gives the whole variable domain EPEVTQTPSHQVTQMGQEVILRCVPISNHLYFYWYRQILGQKVEFLVSFYNNEISEKSEIFDDQFSVERPDGSNFTLKIRSTKLEDSAMYFCASSEEAPGQGGAEQYFGPGTRLTVT.

The chain uses TRBV5-1 and TRBJ1-2, with 7 bases fitting TRBD1. CDR1 and CDR2 (germline): SGHRS, YFSETQ. After removal of 2 bases from V and 7 bases from J, the junction contained 11 bases not matched to a gene. This CDR3 region has 15 residues. CDR3 nucleotides: TGCGCCAGCAGCTTCTCCGGGACAGTAGGTACTGGCTACACCTTC. Amino acid sequence: CASSFSGTVGTGYTF.

This CDR3 reads CASSEEKASGSYEQYF. The CDR3 nucleotides are TGTGCCAGCAGTGAAGAGAAGGCTAGCGGGAGCTACGAGCAGTACTTC. The chain employs TRBV6-1 and TRBJ2-7; 10 nucleotides align to TRBD2. Trimming took 1 base from V and 3 from J; bases not matched to a gene: 6. This CDR3 spans 16 amino acids. Per the germline V gene, CDR1 is MNHNS and CDR2 is SASEGT.

This sequence joins TRBV4-1 and TRBJ2-5; 8 nucleotides align to TRBD2. Germline values: CDR1 MGHRA, CDR2 YSYEKL. This CDR3 is built from 17 residues. Losses at the gene ends were 3 bases for V and 5 bases for J; bases not matched to a gene: 14. CDR3 residues: CASSHPPKRGRRETQYF. CDR3 in DNA: TGCGCCAGCAGCCACCCACCCAAGCGGGGGCGAAGGGAGACCCAGTACTTC.

The genes are TRBV9 and TRBJ2-7; 8 bases map to TRBD2. The CDR3 totals 14 residues. Germline lookup yields CDR1 SGDLS and CDR2 YYNGEE. J was trimmed by 7 bases and V by 5 bases; bases with no gene match: 11. CDR3 sequence (DNA): TGTGCCAGCAGGAAGACTAGCGAATCGGGAGAGCAGTACTTC. This translates into CASRKTSESGEQYF.

The rearrangement joins TRBV7-2 to TRBJ1-1; 7 nucleotides agree with TRBD1. The CDR3 contains 13 residues. In germline, CDR1 is SGHTA, CDR2 FQGNSA. V lost 6 bases and J lost 1; bases outside the gene matches: 2. CDR3: CASSRQGNTEAFF. CDR3 DNA: TGTGCCAGCAGTCGACAGGGGAACACTGAAGCTTTCTTT.

V gene TRBV10-2 combines with J gene TRBJ2-1, with D possibly matching TRBD2 (7 bases). Germline CDR1 and CDR2: WSHSY and SAAADI. CDR3 length: 15 residues. V lost 4 bases, J lost 4 bases, and 14 bases lay in between. CDR3 protein: CASSVGGGGYNEQFF. In DNA form, the CDR3 reads TGCGCCAGCAGTGTAGGGGGGGGCGGTTACAATGAGCAGTTCTTC.